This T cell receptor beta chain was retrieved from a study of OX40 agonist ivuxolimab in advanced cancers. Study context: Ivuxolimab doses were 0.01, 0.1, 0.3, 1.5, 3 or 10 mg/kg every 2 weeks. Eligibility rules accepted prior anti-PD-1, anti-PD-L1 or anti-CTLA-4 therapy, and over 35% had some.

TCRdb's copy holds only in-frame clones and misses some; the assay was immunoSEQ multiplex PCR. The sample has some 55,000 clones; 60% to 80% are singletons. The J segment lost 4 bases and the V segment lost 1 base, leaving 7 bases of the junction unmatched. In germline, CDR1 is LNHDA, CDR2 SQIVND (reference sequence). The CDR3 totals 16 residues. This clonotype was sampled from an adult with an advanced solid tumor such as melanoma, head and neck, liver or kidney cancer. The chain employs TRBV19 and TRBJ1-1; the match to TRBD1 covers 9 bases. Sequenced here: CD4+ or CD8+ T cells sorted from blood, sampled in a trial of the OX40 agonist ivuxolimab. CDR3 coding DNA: TGTGCCAGTAGTATAGTCGGGACAGGGCTATTCACTGAAGCTTTCTTT. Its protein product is CASSIVGTGLFTEAFF.